The T cell receptor beta chain described here comes from a study of yellow fever vaccine responses in identical twins. Study findings and constraints: Among the twins, the vaccine T cell response reportedly seemed partly convergent and partly personalized.

TCRdb re-derived calls from the RT-PCR reads in MiXCR, one entry per CDR3 protein. The sample consists of around 5,800 distinct CDR3 sequences, 77% of them appearing once. The CDR3 runs 13 residues. CDR1 SGHNT and CDR2 YYREEE come from the germline V gene (reference sequence). V dropped 5 bases and J dropped 5; count of bases not matched to a gene: 2. About this clonotype itself: What it binds is not known.

The TCR was taken from a woman aged 18-30 years who received the yellow fever vaccine. The input for sequencing was T cells from blood (PBMCs), unsorted or a sorted subset (not recorded which), taken before or after yellow fever vaccination (not recorded which). The chain uses TRBV5-4 and TRBJ2-7; 12 bases are shared with TRBD2. The CDR3 is CASRLAGGHEQYF. CDR3 in DNA: TGTGCCAGCAGACTAGCGGGAGGACACGAGCAGTACTTC. Full variable domain (remainder filled in from reference TRBV5-4 and TRBJ2-7): ETGVTQSPTHLIKTRGQQVTLRCSSQSGHNTVSWYQQALGQGPQFIFQYYREEENGRGNFPPRFSGLQFPNYSSELNVNALELDDSALYLCASRLAGGHEQYFGPGTRLTVT.